These 20 T cell receptor beta chains were all obtained from the same sample, sequenced in a study of T cells in Graves' hyperthyroidism and ophthalmopathy. Researchers amplified the TCR beta CDR3 regions from RNA transcripts. The TCR CDR3 was amplified in a first-round RT-PCR using the HTBI primer set. Using its own MiXCR run on the multiplex PCR reads, TCRdb lists one record per CDR3 protein. Among under 700,000 distinct CDR3 sequences, 46% were seen once, and the ten largest hold just under 8.5%. The specimen was peripheral blood or thyroid tissue (not recorded which). The origin of the receptors is a young woman with Graves' hyperthyroidism.

For this clonotype: It may be a read error: a sequence one base away is much more abundant. The gene calls are TRBV5-6 and TRBJ2-2; perhaps D is TRBD1 or TRBD2 (6 bases each). Germline values: CDR1 SGHDT, CDR2 YYEEEE. The CDR3 is made up of 17 amino acids. The CDR3 DNA reads as TGTGCCTGCAGCTTGGATCGAGGCCGGAGGGGACAAGAGGAGCTGTTTTTT. Translated, it gives CACSLDRGRRGQEELFF.

The rearrangement links TRBV12-5 to TRBJ1-1; D unresolved. In germline, CDR1 is LGHNT, CDR2 FRNRAP. V was shortened by 5 bases and J by 9 bases, with 25 bases between the two germline ends. CDR3 length: 16 residues. The CDR3 DNA sequence: TGTGCTAGTGGTCCGAGGCCGATTTCACATCGACTGAAAGCTTTCTTT. Translated, it gives CASGPRPISHRLKAFF.

The chain links TRBV7-3 to TRBJ2-5; a possible D gene is TRBD1 (6 bases). This CDR3 contains 15 residues. Germline loops: CDR1 SGHTA, CDR2 FQGTGA. V shed 1 base and J shed 4 bases, with 13 bases lying between them. CDR3 protein: CASSLNDLTGETQYF. As DNA, the CDR3 is TGTGCCAGCAGCTTAAACGACTTGACAGGAGAGACCCAGTACTTC.

The chain recombines TRBV12-3 or TRBV12-4 with TRBJ2-7; D is tentatively TRBD1 or TRBD2 (5 bases each). V lost 7 bases to trimming and J lost 3 bases, with 16 bases between them. This CDR3 comprises 14 residues. CDR3 protein: CASTTGTQDYEQYF. CDR3 nucleotides: TGTGCCAGCACCACCGGGACGCAGGACTACGAGCAGTACTTC.

This clonotype came up many times. The CDR3, as DNA: TGTGCCAGCACGCAGGGAGGAGTTAACACTGAAGCTTTCTTT. It codes for CASTQGGVNTEAFF. The chain joins TRBV25-1 to TRBJ1-1; tentatively, D is TRBD1 (5 bases). This CDR3 comprises 14 residues. V was cut by 7 bases and J by 2 bases, with 14 bases left in between. CDR1 is MGHDK and CDR2 is SYGVNS in the germline V gene. Full variable domain (remainder filled in from reference TRBV25-1 and TRBJ1-1): EADIYQTPRYLVIGTGKKITLECSQTMGHDKMYWYQQDPGMELHLIHYSYGVNSTEKGDLSSESTVSRIRTEHFPLTLESARPSHTSQYLCASTQGGVNTEAFFGQGTRLTVV.

A remark on this clonotype: The junction shows a germline mismatch at one end, possibly a read error. This rearrangement joins TRBV29-1 to TRBJ1-1, with D hard to call. CDR3 length: 10 residues. Germline V gene sequence: CDR1 SQVTM, CDR2 ANQGSEA. The CDR3 protein is CSVKDTEASF. In nucleotides, the CDR3 is TGCAGCGTTAAAGATACTGAAGCTTCCTTT.

This clonotype has at least ten counts. V and J are TRBV20-1 and TRBJ2-7, with TRBD2 matching 8 bases. After removal of 6 bases from V and 6 bases from J, the junction contained 4 bases not matched to a gene. Germline assignment: CDR1 DFQATT and CDR2 SNEGSKA (reference sequence). This CDR3 comprises 11 residues. The CDR3 sequence is CSAFTSGEQYF. The CDR3 DNA is TGCAGTGCCTTTACTAGCGGCGAGCAGTACTTC.

CDR3 protein: CASSLSLETEAFF. As DNA, the CDR3 is TGTGCCAGCAGCTTAAGTCTGGAGACTGAAGCTTTCTTT. This sequence joins TRBV7-9 and TRBJ1-1, with D hard to call. V dropped 2 bases and J dropped 5 bases, with 9 bases sitting between them. The germline V gene encodes CDR1 SEHNR and CDR2 FQNEAQ (reference sequence). This CDR3 has 13 amino acids.

The chain recombines TRBV29-1 with TRBJ1-4; 9 bases agree with TRBD1. The CDR3 extends over 17 amino acids. The germline V gene has CDR1 SQVTM and CDR2 ANQGSEA. V lost 7 bases, J lost 0 bases, and 12 bases stayed unmatched. CDR3 sequence: CSAIRDRVQPTNEKLFF. CDR3 bases: TGCAGCGCGATCCGGGACAGGGTACAGCCAACTAATGAAAAACTGTTTTTT.

Details on this clonotype: This may come from a read error, since a much larger clone is one base off. The chain carries TRBV9 and TRBJ2-5; D is possibly TRBD1 (5 bases). Germline V gives CDR1 SGDLS, CDR2 YYNGEE. The CDR3 has 14 amino acids. The CDR3 region is CASSFGQGQGTQYF. The CDR3 nucleotides are TGTGCCAGCAGTTTCGGTCAGGGTCAAGGGACCCAGTACTTC.

This chain joins TRBV5-5 and TRBJ1-1; 11 bases align to TRBD1. The CDR3 has 17 amino acids. Trimming at V came to 4 bases and at J to 0 bases, leaving 8 bases not matched to a gene. Looked up from germline, CDR1 is SGHKS and CDR2 is YYEKEE (reference sequence). The CDR3 here is CASSPRDRGYMNTEAFF. The CDR3 bases are TGTGCCAGCAGCCCTCGGGACAGGGGGTACATGAACACTGAAGCTTTCTTT.

The chain employs TRBV29-1 and TRBJ2-2; a possible D gene is TRBD2 (5 bases). Germline V gene sequence: CDR1 SQVTM, CDR2 ANQGSEA. Trimming cost V 8 bases and J 1 base, with 8 bases left between them. The CDR3 consists of 12 residues. The CDR3 spells CSFAGNTGELFF. The CDR3, as DNA: TGCAGCTTTGCGGGGAACACCGGGGAGCTGTTTTTT.

The DNA of the CDR3 is TGTGCCAGCAGTGAAGGGACCGTAACCGGGTATGGCTACACCTTC. Translation: CASSEGTVTGYGYTF. The chain employs TRBV7-2 and TRBJ1-2; TRBD1 might be the D (5 bases). The CDR3 extends over 15 amino acids. V was shortened by 6 bases and J by 5 bases, with 19 bases between the two germline ends. The germline V gene has CDR1 SGHTA and CDR2 FQGNSA. Combining the CDR3 with reference TRBV7-2 and TRBJ1-2 gives the whole variable domain GAGVSQSPSNKVTEKGKDVELRCDPISGHTALYWYRQSLGQGLEFLIYFQGNSAPDKSGLPSDRFSAERTGGSVSTLTIQRTQQEDSAVYLCASSEGTVTGYGYTFGSGTRLTVV.

This clonotype was recorded at least ten times. This chain links TRBV19 with TRBJ1-1, with 7 bases identical to TRBD1. Germline assignment: CDR1 LNHDA and CDR2 SQIVND (reference sequence). The CDR3 runs 11 residues. V trimming: 5 bases; J trimming: 11 bases; junction bases outside the gene matches: 5. CDR3 nucleotide sequence: TGTGCCAGTAGTCGACAGGGAGGTGCTTTCTTT. As protein: CASSRQGGAFF.

This chain connects TRBV25-1 to TRBJ1-6, with D possibly TRBD1 on 6 matching bases. The CDR3 spans 14 residues. CDR1 is MGHDK and CDR2 is SYGVNS in the germline V gene. The CDR3 DNA reads TGTGCTAGGGATCGGGGGGGGCAGGATTCACCCCTCCACTTT. It translates to CARDRGGQDSPLHF.

This chain connects TRBV7-2 to TRBJ2-5, with 9 bases aligning to TRBD2. Trimming took 8 bases from V and 4 from J; bases not matched to a gene: 23. Per the germline V gene, CDR1 is SGHTA and CDR2 is FQGNSA. The length of the CDR3 is 19 residues. The CDR3 nucleotides are TGTGCCAGCTTCTACCCCGACCACGTGGTAGCGGGAGTCGGAGAGACCCAGTACTTC. It translates to CASFYPDHVVAGVGETQYF.

In its sample, this clonotype was seen once. V and J are TRBV24-1 and TRBJ1-2; 9 bases align to TRBD1. Germline CDR1 KGHDR, CDR2 SFDVKD. V was pared by 11 bases and J by 6 bases, with 9 bases of the junction left unmatched. The CDR3 is 13 amino acids. CDR3 protein: CASTTGTGNGYTF. In DNA form, the CDR3 reads TGTGCCAGCACCACCGGGACAGGGAATGGCTACACCTTC.

V gene TRBV20-1 combines with J gene TRBJ2-5, with TRBD1 as a possible D gene (6 bases). This CDR3 is built from 16 residues. Trimming shortened V by 3 bases and J by 7 bases, and 24 bases separated the two germline ends. Germline V gives CDR1 DFQATT, CDR2 SNEGSKA (reference sequence). The CDR3: CSASRGWGRGTVTQYF. CDR3 nucleotides: TGCAGTGCTAGTAGGGGGTGGGGACGGGGTACGGTGACCCAGTACTTC.

This clonotype appeared many times. The rearrangement joins TRBV7-9 to TRBJ2-7; 8 bases align to TRBD1. The V segment lost 7 bases and the J segment 1 base; nucleotides outside the gene matches: 6. Germline-derived CDR1 and CDR2 are SEHNR and FQNEAQ (reference sequence). This CDR3 is 14 amino acids long. Here the CDR3 DNA reads TGTGCCAGCAAGCATGGACAGGGTTCCTACGAGCAGTACTTC. Its translation is CASKHGQGSYEQYF.

This clonotype was detected only a few times. The rearrangement joins TRBV29-1 to TRBJ1-5; maybe TRBD1 (5 bases). Per germline, CDR1 SQVTM and CDR2 ANQGSEA. The CDR3 loop spans 13 amino acids. The germline V and J ends were trimmed by 8 bases and 2 bases, with 13 bases remaining between them. The CDR3 protein is CSLDLQGNQPQHF. The CDR3 coding sequence is TGCAGCTTGGATTTACAGGGCAATCAGCCCCAGCATTTT.